The present T cell receptor beta chain was sequenced within a study of identifying expanded T cells in peripheral blood. Overall study findings and caveats: Roughly 1.1 clones differed between technical replicates, versus about 15 and 19 over time. Variance in clone template counts between roughly 2-week samples significantly increased with total template count across all healthy donors.

V was cut by 1 base and J by 0 bases, with 10 bases left in between. Germline V gene data show CDR1 as GTSNPN and CDR2 as SVGIG (reference sequence). The CDR3 contains 15 residues. As to this clone: What it binds is unknown.

Healthy donors had no documented immune events, such as infections, while sampled. Sequencing was performed with immunoSEQ multiplex PCR; in TCRdb, only in-frame clones are kept and a portion is missing. The table records approximately 100,000 clones, 88% of them present only once. The origin of this receptor is a person aged 18 to 70 in good health. The specimen sequenced was blood. V gene TRBV30 combines with J gene TRBJ2-1; D remains unclear. Here the CDR3 reads CAWSAALSSYNEQFF. The CDR3 DNA sequence: TGTGCCTGGAGTGCCGCACTAAGCTCCTACAATGAGCAGTTCTTC.